The subject of this entry is one TCR beta chain. Its specificity is not known. The data derive from a study of cytomegalovirus exposure and HLA in healthy donors. The germline V gene encodes CDR1 MNHEY and CDR2 SVGAGI. The CDR3 is made up of 13 amino acids. The germline V and J ends were trimmed by 6 bases and 5 bases, with 11 bases remaining between them. Use of 60 Vbeta and 13 Jbeta primers characterized the PCR. Here immunoSEQ multiplex PCR was the method, and the copy in TCRdb shows in-frame clones only, minus some. The table lists about 90,000 clones, 84% of them singletons. The study's findings and limits: Compared with the approximately 680-donor mean, an Asian-associated ancestry cluster reportedly had fewer N-insertions, according to a later analysis. For TCR beta chains, V- and J-gene trimming was later linked to a missense DCLRE1C variant.

Unrecorded immune exposure was likely among donors, who were nominally healthy when sampled. The rearrangement joins TRBV6-5 to TRBJ2-1; possible D gene TRBD1, 6 bases. This clonotype originated in a man younger than 35 in good health and CMV-seronegative. Sequenced material: PBMCs. The CDR3 DNA reads as TGTGCCAGCAGCGACAGGTCTAACAATGAGCAGTTCTTC. Amino acids: CASSDRSNNEQFF.